This T cell receptor beta chain was identified in a study of shared clonotypes between healthy human individuals. Study-wide context: For every donor, three CD4 naive, three CD4 memory, two CD8 naive and one CD8 memory plates were used.

The germline V gene encodes CDR1 KGHSH and CDR2 LQKENI. V was trimmed by 4 bases and J by 4 bases, leaving 8 bases between them. The CDR3 is 13 amino acids. Here immunoSEQ multiplex PCR was the method, and the copy in TCRdb shows in-frame clones only, minus some. The table lists under 600,000 clones, roughly 97% of them singletons. Overall study findings and caveats: A limitation of the genetic and exposure-history diversity represented arose from few donors.

Comments on this clone: Its antigen is unidentified. Within the sample, other DNA sequences also encode this same CDR3.

Sequenced: naive CD4+ T cells sorted from blood. Subset given: CD45RA+ positively selected. The TCR comes from a woman aged 25 to 45 in good health. V is TRBV18 and J is TRBJ1-5; D might be TRBD1 (6 bases). The CDR3 region has the DNA TGTGCCAGCTCACAACAGGGAAATCAGCCCCAGCATTTT. Translated, it gives CASSQQGNQPQHF. The full variable domain, with the rest looked up from reference TRBV18 and TRBJ1-5, is NAGVMQNPRHLVRRRGQEARLRCSPMKGHSHVYWYRQLPEEGLKFMVYLQKENIIDESGMPKERFSAEFPKEGPSILRIQQVVRGDSAAYFCASSQQGNQPQHFGDGTRLSIL.